These 8 T cell receptor beta chains were all obtained from the same sample, sequenced in a study of response to subunit inactivated influenza vaccine. TCRdb reanalysed the RT-PCR reads using MiXCR and keeps one entry per CDR3 protein. The top ten clones hold around 2% of a sample with hundreds of thousands of distinct CDR3 sequences, less than 30% of them seen once. This specimen consisted of CD4+ T cells sorted from PBMCs, obtained more than 4 days after vaccination. These receptors were obtained from a man between 50 and 59 years old who received an inactivated influenza vaccine.

Only a few counts were recorded for this clonotype. The chain links TRBV5-1 to TRBJ1-3; maybe TRBD1 (6 bases). Germline V gene data show CDR1 as SGHRS and CDR2 as YFSETQ. Trimming stripped 4 bases from V and 2 bases from J, with 19 bases between. The CDR3 loop spans 17 amino acids. This chain's CDR3 is CASSVPVTGAAGNTIYF. The DNA of the CDR3 is TGCGCCAGCAGCGTCCCGGTGACGGGGGCGGCTGGAAACACCATATATTTT.

The chain carries TRBV12-3 or TRBV12-4 and TRBJ1-3, with 8 positions matching TRBD1. There are 16 residues in the CDR3. V lost 5 bases to trimming and J lost 4 bases; unmatched junction nucleotides: 10. The CDR3 DNA reads as TGTGCCAGCAGTGGCCCGGACAGGGAGGGCGGAAACACCATATATTTT. Amino acids: CASSGPDREGGNTIYF.

The rearrangement joins TRBV7-2 to TRBJ2-2; TRBD1 matches at 7 bases. V gave up 0 bases and J gave up 4 bases; unmatched junction bases: 5. The length of the CDR3 is 16 residues. Germline CDR1 SGHTA, CDR2 FQGNSA. The CDR3 DNA reads TGTGCCAGCAGCTTAGCACAGGGGCGTGGCACCGGGGAGCTGTTTTTT. This gives the protein CASSLAQGRGTGELFF. The complete variable domain, with remaining parts taken from reference TRBV7-2 and TRBJ2-2, reads GAGVSQSPSNKVTEKGKDVELRCDPISGHTALYWYRQSLGQGLEFLIYFQGNSAPDKSGLPSDRFSAERTGGSVSTLTIQRTQQEDSAVYLCASSLAQGRGTGELFFGEGSRLTVL.

This clonotype turned up a few times. The chain employs TRBV6-2 or TRBV6-3 and TRBJ2-1, with 8 bases that match TRBD1. J lost 12 bases, V lost 6 bases, and 10 bases had no gene match. Germline V CDR1 and CDR2: MNHEY, SVGEGT. The CDR3 is 13 amino acids. In nucleotides, the CDR3 is TGTGCCAGCAGGGATACAGGGGGGTTGGGGCAGTTCTTC. Protein product: CASRDTGGLGQFF.

This clonotype appeared a few times. This chain links TRBV20-1 with TRBJ2-4; D could derive from TRBD1 or TRBD2 (5 bases each). The germline CDR1 and CDR2 sequences are DFQATT and SNEGSKA (reference sequence). With 6 bases removed from V and 4 bases from J, the gap between germline ends came to 19 bases. The CDR3 has 15 amino acids. The CDR3 DNA follows: TGCAGTGCCCGAGGGTTGCAGGGAGCTAAAAACATTCAGTACTTC. Translating it yields CSARGLQGAKNIQYF.

J is TRBJ2-4 and V is TRBV12-3 or TRBV12-4; D gene unclear. The CDR3 is 11 amino acids. The V end was cut by 3 bases, the J end by 12 bases, with 9 bases between. As DNA, the CDR3 is TGTGCCAGCAGTTTCTCCCAATCTCAGTACTTC. Protein product: CASSFSQSQYF.

The chain carries TRBV4-3 and TRBJ2-3; TRBD1 agrees at 9 bases. CDR1 LGHNA and CDR2 YSLEER come from the germline V gene. V shed 2 bases, J shed 5 bases, and the junction held 11 bases outside the gene matches. CDR3 size: 17 residues. The CDR3 DNA is TGCGCCAGCAGCCAATCCTGGACAGGGGCGGGGGTAGATACGCAGTATTTT. Translated, it gives CASSQSWTGAGVDTQYF.

The chain employs TRBV7-2 and TRBJ1-3; D unclear. With 5 bases removed from V and 0 bases from J, the gap between germline ends came to 14 bases. CDR1 is SGHTA and CDR2 is FQGNSA in the germline V gene. This CDR3 comprises 16 residues. CDR3 protein: CASSPPGARSGNTIYF. The CDR3 DNA sequence: TGTGCCAGCAGCCCGCCGGGCGCCCGCTCTGGAAACACCATATATTTT. Based on the CDR3 plus reference TRBV7-2 and TRBJ1-3, the full variable domain is GAGVSQSPSNKVTEKGKDVELRCDPISGHTALYWYRQSLGQGLEFLIYFQGNSAPDKSGLPSDRFSAERTGGSVSTLTIQRTQQEDSAVYLCASSPPGARSGNTIYFGEGSWLTVV.